A selection of T cell receptor beta chains follows, all from one sample in a study of T-cell reconstitution after alpha-beta-depleted transplantation in children. TCRdb re-derived calls from the PCR reads in MiXCR, one entry per CDR3 protein. The data contain nearly 350,000 distinct CDR3 sequences, roughly 15% of them singletons. Source: PBMCs, mostly from graft donor cells, taken 360 days after TCRalphabeta/CD19-depleted stem cell transplant. Receptors were obtained from a male patient between 2 and 10 years old who had a stem cell transplant for acute lymphoblastic leukemia, so the T cells may come from the graft donor. The CDR3 runs from the conserved cysteine through the conserved F or W. The D gene is left open where the match is weak. Size is stated for part of the rows, as once, few or many counts, or as a class when the clone is expanded.

-,15,TRBV6-1,-,TRBJ2-1,TGTGCCAGCAGTCGAGGATGGAGGGAATACAATGAGCAGTTCTTC,CASSRGWREYNEQFF
many,14,TRBV5-1,-,TRBJ1-5,TGCGCCAGCAGCTTGGGGGGGTCCGGTCAGCCCCAGCATTTT,CASSLGGSGQPQHF
-,13,TRBV10-3,TRBD1,TRBJ2-7,TGTGCCACCCTGGGGGACAGGGCCAACGAGCAGTACTTC,CATLGDRANEQYF
few,15,TRBV9,-,TRBJ1-3,TGTGCCAGCAGCGCCGCCGGGAACTCTGGAAACACCATATATTTT,CASSAAGNSGNTIYF
-,13,TRBV20-1,-,TRBJ1-1,TGCAGTGCTAGCGTTAGTACAGTCACTGAAGCTTTCTTT,CSASVSTVTEAFF
few,13,TRBV6-1,-,TRBJ2-7,TGTGCCAGCAGCCTGGACTATGGACTGGAGCAGTACTTC,CASSLDYGLEQYF
-,14,TRBV30,-,TRBJ2-3,TGTGCCTGGAGTGTACCTGGAGCCGCAGATACGCAGTATTTT,CAWSVPGAADTQYF
-,14,TRBV29-1,TRBD2,TRBJ2-2,TGCAGCGTTGACAAGACGGGAGGAACCGGGGAGCTGTTTTTT,CSVDKTGGTGELFF
few,16,TRBV7-2,TRBD2,TRBJ2-3,TGTGCCAGCAGCTTAAGAGCGGGGGGACTCACAGATACGCAGTATTTT,CASSLRAGGLTDTQYF
-,12,TRBV7-9,-,TRBJ1-1,TGTGCCAGCAGCTTAAGCGCTAACGAAGCTTTCTTT,CASSLSANEAFF
-,17,TRBV20-1,-,TRBJ2-1,TGCAGTGCTAGAAGGAATAGGGCAGGGAGGACATTCAATGAGCAGTTCTTC,CSARRNRAGRTFNEQFF
few,15,TRBV5-6,-,TRBJ1-1,TGTGCCAGCAGCTTGGGCCTGACTCAAGGCGCTGAAGCTTTCTTT,CASSLGLTQGAEAFF
-,11,TRBV29-1,-,TRBJ2-5,TGCAGCGTACCCCGCGGAGGGACCCAGTACTTC,CSVPRGGTQYF
-,16,TRBV2,TRBD1,TRBJ2-2,TGTGCCAGCAGGGCCGACAGGGGGGCGAACACCGGGGAGCTGTTTTTT,CASRADRGANTGELFF
few,14,TRBV12-3/TRBV12-4,-,TRBJ1-2,TGTGCCAGCAGTTTACATAGTGGCAGGACTGGCTACACCTTC,CASSLHSGRTGYTF
few,13,TRBV12-3/TRBV12-4,-,TRBJ2-7,TGTGCCAGCAGTGGACAGTCAACCTACGAGCAGTACTTC,CASSGQSTYEQYF
many,15,TRBV12-3/TRBV12-4,-,TRBJ2-5,TGTGCCAGCAGTTTATTTCCAGGCCAACAAGAGACCCAGTACTTC,CASSLFPGQQETQYF
few,21,TRBV5-1,-,TRBJ2-1,TGCGCCAGCAGCTTACCCGACGGAGGTTCGCTAGCGCTTAGCTCCTACAATGAGCAGTTCTTC,CASSLPDGGSLALSSYNEQFF
few,15,TRBV20-1,TRBD2,TRBJ2-3,TGCAGTGCTGCCCGACTAGCGGCCAACACAGATACGCAGTATTTT,CSAARLAANTDTQYF
few,12,TRBV5-5,TRBD1,TRBJ2-5,TGTGCCAAGACAGGGTCACCGGAGACCCAGTACTTC,CAKTGSPETQYF
few,17,TRBV28,-,TRBJ1-5,TGTGCCAGCAGTTTATGGGCCCTGAGCAAGGGCAATCAGCCCCAGCATTTT,CASSLWALSKGNQPQHF
-,13,TRBV27,-,TRBJ2-3,TGTGCCAGCAACCCGGGGAAGCGGTATACGCAGTATTTT,CASNPGKRYTQYF
many,15,TRBV4-3,-,TRBJ1-6,TGCGCCAGCAGCCAGGTGGGACAACATAATTCACCCCTCCACTTT,CASSQVGQHNSPLHF
few,15,TRBV5-4,-,TRBJ2-1,TGTGCCAGCAGCGTCGATTGGAGCACCTACAATGAGCAGTTCTTC,CASSVDWSTYNEQFF
-,16,TRBV4-3,-,TRBJ2-1,TGCGCCAGCAGCCAAGGTCCGGGGTCGGGGTTCCGTGAGCAGTTCTTC,CASSQGPGSGFREQFF
-,13,TRBV29-1,TRBD1,TRBJ1-4,TGCAGCGTCGCCGACAGGGATAATGAAAAACTGTTTTTT,CSVADRDNEKLFF
-,16,TRBV12-3/TRBV12-4,TRBD2,TRBJ2-4,TGTGCCAGCAGTCCCCTGACTAGCGGGAAAAAAAACATTCAGTACTTC,CASSPLTSGKKNIQYF
-,15,TRBV12-3/TRBV12-4,-,TRBJ2-1,TGTGCCAGCAGCCTCAACAAGCCCTCCTACAATGAGCAGTTCTTC,CASSLNKPSYNEQFF
few,15,TRBV7-9,TRBD1,TRBJ1-6,TGTGCCAGCAGCGGGACAGGGAGAGGAGACTCACCCCTCCACTTT,CASSGTGRGDSPLHF
few,16,TRBV5-1,-,TRBJ1-6,TGCGCCAGCAGACGCGCAGGGGAAGGATCGTTTTCACCCCTCCACTTT,CASRRAGEGSFSPLHF
few,15,TRBV28,-,TRBJ2-2,TGTGCCAGCAGCCCCCTACTAGCGAACACCGGGGAGCTGTTTTTT,CASSPLLANTGELFF
-,14,TRBV6-1,TRBD1,TRBJ2-7,TGTGCCAGCAGATGGGGGACAGGGGTCTACGAGCAGTACTTC,CASRWGTGVYEQYF
-,12,TRBV3-1,-,TRBJ2-7,TGTGCCAGCAGCCAAGTGGGAATTCAGCAGTACTTC,CASSQVGIQQYF
-,16,TRBV29-1,-,TRBJ1-1,TGCAGCGTTGACAGGGTTCTTTTGGGAATGAACACTGAAGCTTTCTTT,CSVDRVLLGMNTEAFF
few,11,TRBV7-8,-,TRBJ1-1,TGTGCCAGCAGCTTTCAGACTGAAGCTTTCTTT,CASSFQTEAFF
-,16,TRBV6-2/TRBV6-3,-,TRBJ2-2,TGTGCCAGCAGTTATGAAGGGCAGGTGAACACCGGGGAGCTGTTTTTT,CASSYEGQVNTGELFF
-,13,TRBV2,-,TRBJ1-2,TGTGCCAGCAGTGTCGGACGCTCATATGGCTACACCTTC,CASSVGRSYGYTF
few,17,TRBV7-8,-,TRBJ2-7,TGTGCCAGCAGCCGACAGAGGGGGAGCGGGACTATATACGAGCAGTACTTC,CASSRQRGSGTIYEQYF
few,12,TRBV5-1,-,TRBJ2-7,TGCGCCAGCAGCTCCGCCCTCTACGAGCAGTACTTC,CASSSALYEQYF
many,14,TRBV4-1,-,TRBJ1-1,TGCGCCAGCAGCCATCCCAGGGGGAACACTGAAGCTTTCTTT,CASSHPRGNTEAFF
few,13,TRBV28,-,TRBJ2-7,TGTGCCAGCAGTTTGGACGCCCCCTACGAGCAGTACTTC,CASSLDAPYEQYF
-,13,TRBV10-3,-,TRBJ2-5,TGTGCCATCAGCCCCTGGAATGATGAGACCCAGTACTTC,CAISPWNDETQYF
few,15,TRBV5-8,-,TRBJ2-3,TGTGCCAGCAGCTCCCCGGGACGAGGATCGGATACGCAGTATTTT,CASSSPGRGSDTQYF
few,17,TRBV5-1,TRBD2,TRBJ2-1,TGCGCCAGCAGCTTTTGGCCCCCGGGACTAGCGGGAGTAGGGCAGTTCTTC,CASSFWPPGLAGVGQFF
-,14,TRBV12-3/TRBV12-4,-,TRBJ2-5,TGTGCCAGCAGGGGGACATACGGGGAAGAGACCCAGTACTTC,CASRGTYGEETQYF
-,14,TRBV5-1,-,TRBJ2-6,TGCGCCAGCCGCAGGGGGGCTGGGGCCAACGTCCTGACTTTC,CASRRGAGANVLTF